The entry below describes one T cell receptor (beta chain). Its antigen is currently unknown. A junction end diverges from the germline sequence, so it may reflect a read error. The authors used template switching to add a universal primer site and gave cDNA unique molecular identifiers. TCRdb recomputed calls from the 5' RACE reads with MiXCR, one row per CDR3 protein. This table holds 1.5 million to 2 million distinct CDR3 sequences, roughly a third found once. This record belongs to a study of identical twins. Study-wide results and caveats: Conclusions leaned on cross-sectional statistical analysis and did not track the same donors over time. Invariant MAIT and iNKT cells could partly confound zero-insertion analyses.

CDR3 length: 13 amino acids. CDR1 SEHNR and CDR2 FQNEAQ come from the germline V gene (reference sequence). The TCR originated in a newborn girl in good health. The rearrangement joins TRBV7-9 to TRBJ1-6; the D gene is possibly TRBD1 (5 bases). Sequenced material: cord blood. The CDR3, as DNA: TGTGCCAGCAGCTTAGGGGGCGACAAACCCCCCCACTTT. Translated, it gives CASSLGGDKPPHF.